One sample yielded the 22 T cell receptor beta chains listed below, sequenced in a study of beta chain features in type 1 diabetes. Every isolated RNA sample was fully reverse transcribed, so sequencing captured expressed TCRB transcripts. Here immunoSEQ multiplex PCR was the method, and the copy in TCRdb shows in-frame clones only, minus some. The sample comprises 350,000 to 450,000 clones, roughly 16% of which are singletons, and approximately 0.019% rests with the top ten. Material for sequencing was naive CD4+ T cells from blood. The receptors stem from a woman aged 18 to 35 in good health.

This clone was counted between two and nine times. This sequence joins TRBV11-2 and TRBJ2-7, with D perhaps TRBD2 (6 bases). The germline V and J ends were trimmed by 0 bases and 5 bases, with 8 bases remaining between them. The CDR3 runs to 13 residues. CDR1 SGHAT and CDR2 FQNNGV come from the germline V gene. CDR3 coding DNA: TGTGCCAGCAGCTTAGAGCGGGGTGACGAGCAGTACTTC. It is translated as CASSLERGDEQYF. Complete variable domain (other parts from reference TRBV11-2 and TRBJ2-7): EAGVAQSPRYKIIEKRQSVAFWCNPISGHATLYWYQQILGQGPKLLIQFQNNGVVDDSQLPKDRFSAERLKGVDSTLKIQPAKLEDSAVYLCASSLERGDEQYFGPGTRLTVT.

The V gene is TRBV14, the J gene TRBJ2-7; 7 nucleotides align to TRBD1. Germline values: CDR1 SGHDN, CDR2 FVKESK. V trimming: 4 bases; J trimming: 3 bases; junction bases outside the gene matches: 9. The CDR3 totals 15 residues. The CDR3 bases are TGTGCCAGCAGCCCGGGCCGGACAGGAATCTACGAGCAGTACTTC. Translation gives CASSPGRTGIYEQYF.

This chain joins TRBV12-5 and TRBJ2-1; 9 bases line up with TRBD2. The CDR3 is 18 residues long. V dropped 2 bases and J dropped 8; count of bases not matched to a gene: 16. Germline CDR1 LGHNT, CDR2 FRNRAP. The CDR3 DNA reads as TGTGCTAGTGGTTTGCCGGGTAGCGGGGGAGGTCTTAGGGATGAGCAGTTCTTC. The encoded protein is CASGLPGSGGGLRDEQFF.

There are a few counts of this clone. The chain recombines TRBV30 with TRBJ2-1, with D possibly TRBD2 on 6 matching bases. Germline values: CDR1 GTSNPN, CDR2 SVGIG (reference sequence). The V end lost 4 bases, the J end lost 3 bases, and 7 bases lay between the germline ends. The CDR3 length is 12 residues. CDR3 sequence reads: CAWMEGYNEQFF. DNA of the CDR3: TGTGCCTGGATGGAGGGCTACAATGAGCAGTTCTTC.

The V gene is TRBV28, the J gene TRBJ2-1, with 11 positions matching TRBD1. The CDR3 consists of 19 residues. After removal of 3 bases from V and 6 bases from J, the junction contained 16 bases not matched to a gene. Germline CDR1 reads MDHEN; CDR2 reads SYDVKM. DNA of the CDR3: TGTGCCAGCAGTTTCGGCGGACAGGGGGCGAATAGCGGGAGCAATGAGCAGTTCTTC. Translation gives CASSFGGQGANSGSNEQFF.

The chain uses TRBV30 and TRBJ2-3; 7 bases map to TRBD1. V was pared by 0 bases and J by 2 bases, with 5 bases of the junction left unmatched. From germline, CDR1 is GTSNPN and CDR2 SVGIG (reference sequence). The CDR3 sequence is 15 residues long. The CDR3 reads CAWSVGQVDTDTQYF. In nucleotides, the CDR3 is TGTGCCTGGAGTGTTGGACAGGTAGACACAGATACGCAGTATTTT. Full variable domain (missing parts from reference TRBV30 and TRBJ2-3): SQTIHQWPATLVQPVGSPLSLECTVEGTSNPNLYWYRQAAGRGLQLLFYSVGIGQISSEVPQNLSASRPQDRQFILSSKKLLLSDSGFYLCAWSVGQVDTDTQYFGPGTRLTVL.

The J gene is TRBJ2-1, the V gene TRBV4-2, with D possibly matching TRBD2 (6 bases). CDR1 and CDR2 from the germline V gene are LGHNA and YNFKEQ. The CDR3 runs to 15 residues. V was cut by 4 bases and J by 4 bases, with 14 bases left in between. DNA for the CDR3: TGTGCCAGCAGCCTAGCGGCCCCGTCTTACAATGAGCAGTTCTTC. It translates to CASSLAAPSYNEQFF.

This rearrangement joins TRBV7-2 to TRBJ1-2, with D perhaps matching TRBD1 (5 bases). There are 13 residues in the CDR3. V lost 1 base to trimming and J lost 5 bases, with 8 bases between them. The germline CDR1 and CDR2 sequences are SGHTA and FQGNSA. CDR3 coding DNA: TGTGCCAGCAGCTTAGTGACAGTATATGGCTACACCTTC. It encodes CASSLVTVYGYTF. Complete variable domain (other parts from reference TRBV7-2 and TRBJ1-2): GAGVSQSPSNKVTEKGKDVELRCDPISGHTALYWYRQSLGQGLEFLIYFQGNSAPDKSGLPSDRFSAERTGGSVSTLTIQRTQQEDSAVYLCASSLVTVYGYTFGSGTRLTVV.

This clone was seen only a few times. The V and J genes are TRBV4-2 and TRBJ1-1; a possible D gene is TRBD1 (5 bases). V lost 1 base to trimming and J lost 1 base, with 10 bases between them. Germline V gene lookup returns CDR1 LGHNA and CDR2 YNFKEQ. The CDR3 length is 15 residues. The CDR3 loop is CASSQVYTGNTEAFF. As DNA, the CDR3 is TGTGCCAGCAGCCAAGTATACACAGGGAACACTGAAGCTTTCTTT.

This clone was picked up a small number of times. The gene calls are TRBV5-6 and TRBJ1-1; 8 bases align to TRBD1. Trimming at V came to 1 base and at J to 0 bases, leaving 5 bases not matched to a gene. The CDR3 covers 16 residues. From germline, CDR1 is SGHDT and CDR2 YYEEEE. CDR3 residues: CASSLRQGAMNTEAFF. The CDR3 DNA follows: TGTGCCAGCAGCTTGCGTCAGGGGGCCATGAACACTGAAGCTTTCTTT.

This clone came up a few times. The chain links TRBV10-3 to TRBJ2-7, with 10 bases that match TRBD1. The CDR3 has 13 amino acids. The V and J ends lost 4 bases and 3 bases, in that order; junction bases with no gene match: 0. In germline, CDR1 is ENHRY, CDR2 SYGVKD. CDR3 sequence reads: CAISGTGGYEQYF. CDR3 DNA: TGTGCCATCAGTGGGACAGGGGGCTACGAGCAGTACTTC.

The CDR3 loop is CASSIGAVDGYTF. The CDR3 nucleotides read TGTGCCAGTAGTATTGGGGCAGTGGATGGCTACACCTTC. This rearrangement joins TRBV19 to TRBJ1-2, with D maybe TRBD1 (5 bases). Germline values: CDR1 LNHDA, CDR2 SQIVND (reference sequence). V was pared by 3 bases and J by 6 bases, with 11 bases between. The CDR3 contains 13 residues.

The chain is built from TRBV11-2 and TRBJ1-4; D may be TRBD1 (6 bases). CDR1 is SGHAT and CDR2 is FQNNGV in the germline V gene. CDR3 length: 14 amino acids. V was clipped by 6 bases and J by 0 bases, with 8 bases between them. The CDR3 DNA follows: TGTGCCAGCAGTCGGACAGCAACTAATGAAAAACTGTTTTTT. Translating it yields CASSRTATNEKLFF.

Written as DNA, the CDR3 is TGTGCCAGCAGCTTAGAACCAAGGTCGACTACCTACGAGCAGTACTTC. Amino acid sequence: CASSLEPRSTTYEQYF. This sequence joins TRBV7-8 and TRBJ2-7; perhaps TRBD2 as D (5 bases). The CDR3 totals 16 residues. Deletions cut 1 base from V and 2 bases from J, with 15 bases between. Germline V gene data show CDR1 as SGHVS and CDR2 as FQNEAQ.

This clone was detected a few times. This chain links TRBV6-5 with TRBJ1-5; tentatively, D is TRBD1 (6 bases). Germline loops: CDR1 MNHEY, CDR2 SVGAGI. Trimming removed 0 bases at V and 4 bases at J, with 10 bases between. The CDR3 loop spans 15 amino acids. CDR3 loop: CASSYSTGNNQPQHF. The CDR3 DNA sequence: TGTGCCAGCAGTTACTCTACAGGGAATAATCAGCCCCAGCATTTT.

The chain combines TRBV30 with TRBJ2-7; 7 bases are shared with TRBD1. In germline, CDR1 is GTSNPN, CDR2 SVGIG (reference sequence). The V gene end was trimmed by 5 bases and the J gene end by 1 base; junction bases not matched to a gene: 5. The CDR3 runs to 13 residues. The CDR3 protein is CAWSRDRSYEQYF. Here the CDR3 DNA reads TGTGCCTGGTCCCGGGACAGATCCTACGAGCAGTACTTC.

This clone was observed a few times. Other DNA sequences in this sample translate to the same CDR3. The V and J genes are TRBV30 and TRBJ1-1; D uncertain. Germline V CDR1 and CDR2: GTSNPN, SVGIG (reference sequence). The CDR3 runs 13 residues. Trimming shortened V by 0 bases and J by 1 base, and 6 bases separated the two germline ends. The CDR3: CAWSVRGNTEAFF. DNA for the CDR3: TGTGCCTGGAGTGTACGGGGGAACACTGAAGCTTTCTTT. The full variable domain, its missing parts supplied by reference TRBV30 and TRBJ1-1, is SQTIHQWPATLVQPVGSPLSLECTVEGTSNPNLYWYRQAAGRGLQLLFYSVGIGQISSEVPQNLSASRPQDRQFILSSKKLLLSDSGFYLCAWSVRGNTEAFFGQGTRLTVV.

This clone was seen a few times. This chain connects TRBV4-2 to TRBJ2-7; maybe TRBD2 (6 bases). The CDR3 is 15 residues long. Trimming removed 4 bases from V and 7 bases from J, with 20 bases in between. The germline V gene encodes CDR1 LGHNA and CDR2 YNFKEQ. The CDR3 here is CASSRLGGRGKEQYF. The DNA for the CDR3 is TGTGCCAGCAGCCGGCTGGGGGGAAGAGGGAAAGAGCAGTACTTC.

This chain joins TRBV30 and TRBJ2-3; 7 bases are shared with TRBD2. The CDR3 is made up of 15 amino acids. CDR1 and CDR2 (germline): GTSNPN, SVGIG (reference sequence). The V and J ends lost 5 bases and 5 bases, in that order; junction bases with no gene match: 13. CDR3 region: CAWGRRAGVVDTQYF. As DNA, the CDR3 is TGTGCCTGGGGGCGTCGGGCGGGAGTAGTAGATACGCAGTATTTT.

J is TRBJ1-4 and V is TRBV7-9, with D perhaps TRBD1 (6 bases). Germline-derived CDR1 and CDR2 are SEHNR and FQNEAQ (reference sequence). V shed 5 bases and J shed 5 bases, with 12 bases lying between them. This CDR3 has 14 amino acids. The DNA for the CDR3 is TGTGCCAGCAGCCGATCAGGGGCCAATGAAAAACTGTTTTTT. This encodes CASSRSGANEKLFF.

V and J are TRBV15 and TRBJ2-1; TRBD1 aligns across 9 bases. The V segment lost 2 bases and the J segment 3 bases; nucleotides outside the gene matches: 8. CDR1 and CDR2 (germline): LNHNV, YYDKDF (reference sequence). The CDR3 is made up of 17 amino acids. Written as DNA, the CDR3 is TGTGCCACCAGCAGAAATCCCCGGACAGGGGACTACAATGAGCAGTTCTTC. This gives the protein CATSRNPRTGDYNEQFF.

This clone was detected a few times. DNA of the CDR3: TGTGCCTGGAGCCCCTCGGTTAAGACCCAGTACTTC. Translation: CAWSPSVKTQYF. The rearrangement links TRBV30 to TRBJ2-5; no reliable D call. The CDR3 spans 12 residues. The V and J ends lost 3 bases and 6 bases respectively, with 11 bases between them. Germline assignment: CDR1 GTSNPN and CDR2 SVGIG (reference sequence).